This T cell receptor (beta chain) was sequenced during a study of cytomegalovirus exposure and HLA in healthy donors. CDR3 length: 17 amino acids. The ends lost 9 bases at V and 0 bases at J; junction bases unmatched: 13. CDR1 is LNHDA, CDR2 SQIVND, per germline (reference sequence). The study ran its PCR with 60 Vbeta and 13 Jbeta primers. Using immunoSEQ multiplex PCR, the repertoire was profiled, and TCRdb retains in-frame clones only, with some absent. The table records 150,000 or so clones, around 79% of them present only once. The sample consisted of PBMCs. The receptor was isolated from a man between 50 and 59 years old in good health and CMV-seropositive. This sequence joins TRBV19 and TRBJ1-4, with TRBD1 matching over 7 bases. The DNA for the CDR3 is TGTGCCAGCGCCGGGACAGACAGACCCACAACTAATGAAAAACTGTTTTTT. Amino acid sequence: CASAGTDRPTTNEKLFF.